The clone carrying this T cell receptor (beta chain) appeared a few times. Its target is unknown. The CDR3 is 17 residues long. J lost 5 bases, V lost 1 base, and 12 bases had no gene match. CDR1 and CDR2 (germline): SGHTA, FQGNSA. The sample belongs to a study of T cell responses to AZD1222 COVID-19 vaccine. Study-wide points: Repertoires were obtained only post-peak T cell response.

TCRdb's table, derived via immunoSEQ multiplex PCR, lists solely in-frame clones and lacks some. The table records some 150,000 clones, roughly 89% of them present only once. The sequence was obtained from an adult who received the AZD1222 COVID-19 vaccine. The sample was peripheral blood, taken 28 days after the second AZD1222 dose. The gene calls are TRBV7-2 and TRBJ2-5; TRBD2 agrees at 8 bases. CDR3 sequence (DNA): TGTGCCAGCAGCTTAGGTCTCAGCGGGAGTGTAGGGGAGACCCAGTACTTC. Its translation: CASSLGLSGSVGETQYF.